The sequence of this TCR beta chain was determined in a study of blood T cell repertoires in COVID-19. Study-level background: Acute and convalescent COVID-19 specimens originated in the United States, Italy and Spain.

Data came from immunoSEQ multiplex PCR; TCRdb stores just in-frame clones and leaves some out. Of 350,000 to 400,000 clones in the sample, 70% to 90% were seen once. The CDR3 totals 14 residues. The V gene lost 7 bases and the J gene lost 4 bases, with 16 bases spanning the gap. Germline V gene sequence: CDR1 SGHTA, CDR2 FQGTGA. In terms of age and location, participants ranged from roughly 18 to 100 years and lived in fewer than 30 US areas. Recovered Cohort 3 donors showed two negative PCRs, clearance, or symptom resolution. The chain carries TRBV7-3 and TRBJ1-2; D remains unclear. This clonotype was obtained from a woman under 30 who had recovered from COVID-19. The sequenced sample consisted of PBMCs or T cells enriched from blood (not recorded which). DNA for the CDR3: TGTGCCAGCACCGAGGGTACCGTCTCCTATGGCTACACCTTC. Translating gives CASTEGTVSYGYTF.